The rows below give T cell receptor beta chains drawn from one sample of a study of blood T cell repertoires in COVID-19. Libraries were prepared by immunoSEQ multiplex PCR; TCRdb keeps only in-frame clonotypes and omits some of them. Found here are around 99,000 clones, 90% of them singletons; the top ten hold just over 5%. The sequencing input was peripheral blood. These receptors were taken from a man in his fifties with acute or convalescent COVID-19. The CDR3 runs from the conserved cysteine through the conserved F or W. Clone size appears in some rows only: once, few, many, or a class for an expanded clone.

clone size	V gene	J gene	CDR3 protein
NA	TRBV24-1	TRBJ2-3	CATSDFGVSGPDTQYF
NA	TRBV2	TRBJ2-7	CASYDRVYEQYF
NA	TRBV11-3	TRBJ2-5	CASSARQGTHQETQYF
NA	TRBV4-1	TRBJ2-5	CASSQDGKRASGGGETQYF
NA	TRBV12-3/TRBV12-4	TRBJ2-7	CASSLGADEQYF
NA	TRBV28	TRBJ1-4	CASSRLMTDLFF
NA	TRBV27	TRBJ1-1	CASSLRRQLDTEAFF
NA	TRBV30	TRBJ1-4	CAWNRQGGEKLFF
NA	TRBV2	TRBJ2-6	CASSERVSGANVLTF
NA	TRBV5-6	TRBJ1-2	CASSPPGGRLSGYTF
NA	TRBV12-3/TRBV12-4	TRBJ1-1	CASSPDRGRGAFF
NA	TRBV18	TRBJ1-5	CARQGHYSNQPQHF
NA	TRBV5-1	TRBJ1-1	CASSPGIETEAFF
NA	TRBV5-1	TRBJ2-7	CASSLVLGQTYEQYF
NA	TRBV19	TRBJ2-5	CASSEGDRDVETQYF
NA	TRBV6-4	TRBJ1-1	CANATGKNTEAFF
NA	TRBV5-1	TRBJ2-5	CASSLGLAGETQYF
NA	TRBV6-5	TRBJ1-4	CASGITGTGSEKLFF
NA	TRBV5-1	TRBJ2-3	CASSLRGAGLTDTQYF
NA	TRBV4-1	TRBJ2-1	CASSQAPPTSGSYNEQFF
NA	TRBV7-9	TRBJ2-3	CASSRGLADTDTQYF
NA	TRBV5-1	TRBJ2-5	CASKEPKETQYF
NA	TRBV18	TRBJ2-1	CASSTLADSYNEQFF
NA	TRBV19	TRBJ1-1	CASQALDRPGGAFF
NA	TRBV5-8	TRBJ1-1	CASSLSGFYMNTEAFF
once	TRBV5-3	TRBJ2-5	CARSLRGRETQYF
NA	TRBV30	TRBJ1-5	CAWSSSGYNQPQHF
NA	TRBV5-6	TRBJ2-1	CASRPRLVGNNEQFF
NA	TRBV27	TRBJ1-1	CASSKPSTGMNTEAFF
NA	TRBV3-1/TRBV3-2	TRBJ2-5	CASSQNQETQYF
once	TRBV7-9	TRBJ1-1	CASSLAGGAQSEAFF
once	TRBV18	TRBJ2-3	CASSPQGQAFTDTQYF
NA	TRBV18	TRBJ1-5	CASSRHPNQPQHF
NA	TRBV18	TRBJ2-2	CASSPGVANTGELFF
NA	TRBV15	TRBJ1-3	CATSRGQASGNTIYF
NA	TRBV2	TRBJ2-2	CASTQTPGGAGTGELFF